This passage covers 6 T cell receptor beta chains from one sample sequenced in a study of blood T cell repertoires in COVID-19. Only in-frame clones appear in the TCRdb table, and some are missing; sequencing was by immunoSEQ multiplex PCR. Of about 100,000 clones listed, 80% to 95% are singletons. Specimen: peripheral blood. The receptors were gathered from a middle-aged man with active COVID-19.

The V and J genes are TRBV19 and TRBJ1-1; 7 bases are shared with TRBD1. The CDR3 consists of 13 residues. J was trimmed by 6 bases and V by 4 bases; bases with no gene match: 5. CDR1 and CDR2 (germline): LNHDA, SQIVND (reference sequence). CDR3 coding DNA: TGTGCCAGTAGTAACAGGGGTGGGGCTGAAGCTTTCTTT. It codes for CASSNRGGAEAFF.

This clone has just one count. The chain combines TRBV10-2 with TRBJ2-2; 11 bases agree with TRBD2. The CDR3 consists of 16 residues. Germline-derived CDR1 and CDR2 are WSHSY and SAAADI. The junction had 7 bases not matched to a gene; V was cut back by 5 bases and J by 5 bases. In nucleotides, the CDR3 is TGCGCCAGCAGTCCTAGCGGGGGGCCGGGTACCGGGGAGCTGTTTTTT. Its protein product is CASSPSGGPGTGELFF.

The chain combines TRBV15 with TRBJ2-4; the D gene is possibly TRBD1 (6 bases). The ends were cut back, 0 bases at V and 9 bases at J, with 18 bases in the middle. The CDR3 has 16 amino acids. CDR1 and CDR2 (germline): LNHNV, YYDKDF (reference sequence). The DNA for the CDR3 is TGTGCCACCAGCAGAGACTTAACAGGGACGACCAGCATTCAGTACTTC. It translates to CATSRDLTGTTSIQYF. Based on the CDR3 plus reference TRBV15 and TRBJ2-4, the full variable domain is DAMVIQNPRYQVTQFGKPVTLSCSQTLNHNVMYWYQQKSSQAPKLLFHYYDKDFNNEADTPDNFQSRRPNTSFCFLDIRSPGLGDTAMYLCATSRDLTGTTSIQYFGAGTRLSVL.

CDR3 residues: CASRHVNLHRDSPLHF. In DNA form, the CDR3 reads TGTGCCAGCAGACACGTAAATTTACACAGGGATTCACCCCTCCACTTT. J is TRBJ1-6 and V is TRBV5-8, with TRBD1 as a possible D gene (6 bases). This CDR3 comprises 16 residues. Trimming left V 5 bases short and J 8 bases short, with 20 bases between. Germline CDR1 reads SGHTS; CDR2 reads YDEGEE.

V gene TRBV7-8 combines with J gene TRBJ1-5, with TRBD1 matching 9 bases. The CDR3 runs 18 residues. V lost 2 bases and J lost 5; bases outside the gene matches: 13. In germline, CDR1 is SGHVS, CDR2 FQNEAQ. The CDR3 sequence is CASSLTPWTGEVDQPQHF. CDR3 bases: TGTGCCAGCAGCTTAACCCCTTGGACAGGGGAAGTCGATCAGCCCCAGCATTTT.

This chain uses TRBV4-2 with TRBJ2-1; a possible D gene is TRBD1 (6 bases). The CDR3 loop spans 14 amino acids. From germline, CDR1 is LGHNA and CDR2 YNFKEQ. The V gene lost 0 bases and the J gene lost 10 bases, with 13 bases spanning the gap. The DNA of the CDR3 is TGTGCCAGCAGCCAAGATTCAGGGGATACGGAGCAGTTCTTC. Its translation: CASSQDSGDTEQFF.